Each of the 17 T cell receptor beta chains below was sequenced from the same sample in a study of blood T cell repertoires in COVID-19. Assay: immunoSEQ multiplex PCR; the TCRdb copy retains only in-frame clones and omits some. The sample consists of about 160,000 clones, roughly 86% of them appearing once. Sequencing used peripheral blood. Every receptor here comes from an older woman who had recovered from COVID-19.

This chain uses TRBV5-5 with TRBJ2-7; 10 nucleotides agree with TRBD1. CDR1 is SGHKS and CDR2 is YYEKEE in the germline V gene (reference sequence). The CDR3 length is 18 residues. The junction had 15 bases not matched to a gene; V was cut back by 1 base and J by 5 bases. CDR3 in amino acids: CASSLNDRGRGAVHEQYF. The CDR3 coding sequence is TGTGCCAGCAGCTTGAACGACAGGGGGCGCGGTGCGGTCCACGAGCAGTACTTC.

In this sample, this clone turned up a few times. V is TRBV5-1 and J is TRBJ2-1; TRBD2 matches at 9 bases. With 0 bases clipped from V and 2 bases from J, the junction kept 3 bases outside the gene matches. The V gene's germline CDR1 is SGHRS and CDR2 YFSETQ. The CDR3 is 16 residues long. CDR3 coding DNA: TGCGCCAGCAGCTTGGTGGCGGGGGGGCCCTACAATGAGCAGTTCTTC. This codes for CASSLVAGGPYNEQFF.

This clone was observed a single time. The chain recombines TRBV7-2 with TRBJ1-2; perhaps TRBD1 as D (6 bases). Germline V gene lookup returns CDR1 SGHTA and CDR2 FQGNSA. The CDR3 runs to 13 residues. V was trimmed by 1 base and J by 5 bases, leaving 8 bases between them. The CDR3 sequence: CASSLDTGYGYTF. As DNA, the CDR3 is TGTGCCAGCAGCTTAGATACAGGGTATGGCTACACCTTC. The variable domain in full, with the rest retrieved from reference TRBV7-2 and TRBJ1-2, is GAGVSQSPSNKVTEKGKDVELRCDPISGHTALYWYRQSLGQGLEFLIYFQGNSAPDKSGLPSDRFSAERTGGSVSTLTIQRTQQEDSAVYLCASSLDTGYGYTFGSGTRLTVV.

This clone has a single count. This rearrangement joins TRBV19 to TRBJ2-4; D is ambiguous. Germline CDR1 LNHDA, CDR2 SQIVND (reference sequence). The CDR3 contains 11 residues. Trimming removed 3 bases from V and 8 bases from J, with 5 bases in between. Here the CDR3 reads CASSIRYIQYF. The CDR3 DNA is TGTGCCAGTAGTATTCGTTACATTCAGTACTTC.

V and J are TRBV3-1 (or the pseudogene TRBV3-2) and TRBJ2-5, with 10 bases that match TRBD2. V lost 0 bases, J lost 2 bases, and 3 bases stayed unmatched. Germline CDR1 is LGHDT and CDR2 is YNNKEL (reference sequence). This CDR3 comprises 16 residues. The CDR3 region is CASSQDPAGGQETQYF. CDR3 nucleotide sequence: TGTGCCAGCAGCCAAGATCCAGCGGGGGGGCAAGAGACCCAGTACTTC.

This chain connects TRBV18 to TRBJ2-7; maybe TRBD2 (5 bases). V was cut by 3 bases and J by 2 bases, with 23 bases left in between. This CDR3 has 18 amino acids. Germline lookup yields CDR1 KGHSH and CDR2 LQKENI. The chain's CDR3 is CASSPAPRLLAITYEQYF. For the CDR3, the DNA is TGTGCCAGCTCACCCGCACCACGCCTTCTAGCTATCACCTACGAGCAGTACTTC.

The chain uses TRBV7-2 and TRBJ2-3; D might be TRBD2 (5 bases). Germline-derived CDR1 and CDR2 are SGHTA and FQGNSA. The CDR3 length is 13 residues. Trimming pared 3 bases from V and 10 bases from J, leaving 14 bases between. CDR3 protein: CASSLDFNQAQYF. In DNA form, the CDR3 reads TGTGCCAGCAGCTTGGACTTCAATCAGGCGCAGTATTTT.

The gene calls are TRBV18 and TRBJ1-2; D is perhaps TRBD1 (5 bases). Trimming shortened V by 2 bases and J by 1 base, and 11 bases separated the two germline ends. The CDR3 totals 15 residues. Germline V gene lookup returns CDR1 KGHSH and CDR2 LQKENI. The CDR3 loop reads CASSPAGVFNYGYTF. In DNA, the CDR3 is TGTGCCAGCTCACCAGCGGGGGTGTTTAACTATGGCTACACCTTC. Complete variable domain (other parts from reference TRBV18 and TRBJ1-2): NAGVMQNPRHLVRRRGQEARLRCSPMKGHSHVYWYRQLPEEGLKFMVYLQKENIIDESGMPKERFSAEFPKEGPSILRIQQVVRGDSAAYFCASSPAGVFNYGYTFGSGTRLTVV.

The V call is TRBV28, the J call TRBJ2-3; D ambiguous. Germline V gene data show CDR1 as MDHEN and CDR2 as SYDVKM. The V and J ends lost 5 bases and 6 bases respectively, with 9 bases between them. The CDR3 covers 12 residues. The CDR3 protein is CASSRLGDTQYF. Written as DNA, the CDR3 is TGTGCCAGCAGTCGACTTGGGGATACGCAGTATTTT.

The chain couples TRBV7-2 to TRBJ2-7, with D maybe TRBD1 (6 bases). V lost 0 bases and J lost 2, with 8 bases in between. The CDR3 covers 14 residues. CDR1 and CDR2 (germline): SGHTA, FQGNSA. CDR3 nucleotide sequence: TGTGCCAGCAGCTTAGCGCCAGGGGCCTACGAGCAGTACTTC. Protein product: CASSLAPGAYEQYF.

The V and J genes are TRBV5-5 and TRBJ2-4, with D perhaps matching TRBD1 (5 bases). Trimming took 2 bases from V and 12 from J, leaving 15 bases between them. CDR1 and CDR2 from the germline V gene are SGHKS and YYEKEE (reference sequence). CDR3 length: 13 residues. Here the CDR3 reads CASSFDSIQDQYF. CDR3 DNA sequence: TGTGCCAGCAGCTTTGATAGTATACAGGATCAGTACTTC. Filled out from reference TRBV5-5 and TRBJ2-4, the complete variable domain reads DAGVTQSPTHLIKTRGQQVTLRCSPISGHKSVSWYQQVLGQGPQFIFQYYEKEERGRGNFPDRFSARQFPNYSSELNVNALLLGDSALYLCASSFDSIQDQYFGAGTRLSVL.

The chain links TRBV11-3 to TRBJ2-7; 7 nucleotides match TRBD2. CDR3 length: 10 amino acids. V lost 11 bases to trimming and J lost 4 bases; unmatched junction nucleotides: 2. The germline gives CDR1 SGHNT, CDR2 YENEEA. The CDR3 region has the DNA TGTGCCGGCGGGGGATACGAGCAGTACTTC. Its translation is CAGGGYEQYF.

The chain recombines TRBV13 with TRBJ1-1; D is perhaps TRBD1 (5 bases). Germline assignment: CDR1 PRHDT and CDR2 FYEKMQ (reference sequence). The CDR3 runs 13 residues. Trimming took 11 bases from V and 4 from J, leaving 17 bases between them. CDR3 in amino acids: CARLGGVGTEAFF. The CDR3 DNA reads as TGTGCCCGCCTGGGGGGGGTGGGCACTGAAGCTTTCTTT. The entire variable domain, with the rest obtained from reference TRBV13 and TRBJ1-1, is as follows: AAGVIQSPRHLIKEKRETATLKCYPIPRHDTVYWYQQGPGQDPQFLISFYEKMQSDKGSIPDRFSAQQFSDYHSELNMSSLELGDSALYFCARLGGVGTEAFFGQGTRLTVV.

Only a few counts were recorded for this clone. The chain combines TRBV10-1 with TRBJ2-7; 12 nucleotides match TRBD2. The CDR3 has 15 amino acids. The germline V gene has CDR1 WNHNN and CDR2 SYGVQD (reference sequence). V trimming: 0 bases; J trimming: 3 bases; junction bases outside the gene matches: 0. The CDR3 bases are TGCGCCAGCAGTGAGTCGACTAGCGGGGGCTACGAGCAGTACTTC. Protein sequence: CASSESTSGGYEQYF.

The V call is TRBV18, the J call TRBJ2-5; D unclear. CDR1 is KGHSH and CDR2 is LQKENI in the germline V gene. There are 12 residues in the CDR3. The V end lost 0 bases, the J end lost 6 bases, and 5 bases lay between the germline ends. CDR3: CASSPPIQTQYF. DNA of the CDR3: TGTGCCAGCTCACCACCCATCCAGACCCAGTACTTC.

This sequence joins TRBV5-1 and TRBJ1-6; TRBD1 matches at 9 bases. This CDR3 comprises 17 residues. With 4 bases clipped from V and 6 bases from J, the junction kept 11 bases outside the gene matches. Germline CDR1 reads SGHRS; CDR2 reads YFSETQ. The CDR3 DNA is TGCGCCAGCAGCAAGGGACAGGGACCGAATGGTAATTCACCCCTCCACTTT. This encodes CASSKGQGPNGNSPLHF.

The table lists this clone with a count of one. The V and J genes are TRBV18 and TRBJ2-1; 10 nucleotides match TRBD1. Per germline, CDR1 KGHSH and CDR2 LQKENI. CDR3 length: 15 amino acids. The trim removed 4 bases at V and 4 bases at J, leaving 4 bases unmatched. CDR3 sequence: CASSQGQGSYNEQFF. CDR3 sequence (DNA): TGTGCCAGCTCACAGGGACAGGGGTCATACAATGAGCAGTTCTTC.